This T cell receptor (beta chain) derives from a study of blood T cell repertoires in COVID-19. About the research overall: Some COVID-19 samples were acute and others convalescent; all came from the United States, Italy and Spain. PBMCs, B-cell-depleted T cells, or T cells were the source of the cDNA or gDNA that made up the material.

Per the authors' pipeline: Estimates of nucleated cell counts were drawn from the amplification of reference gene primers. TCRdb's table, derived via immunoSEQ multiplex PCR, lists solely in-frame clones and lacks some. V and J calls plus clone size are reproduced from that table; the DNA served to infer D and trimming. The sample has roughly 250,000 clones, around nine tenths seen once. Regarding this clone: The junction departs from germline at one end; a sequencing error may be responsible.

Germline assignment: CDR1 MGHRA and CDR2 YSYEKL. This CDR3 has 15 residues. V usage is TRBV4-1 and J usage is TRBJ2-1, with 8 bases fitting TRBD2. Sequenced material: peripheral blood. The TCR was taken from a woman aged 40 to 49 who had recovered from COVID-19. The CDR3 region is CASRQAAGAHNEQFF. Written as DNA, the CDR3 is TGCGCCAGCAGACAAGCAGCGGGAGCACATAATGAGCAGTTCTTC.